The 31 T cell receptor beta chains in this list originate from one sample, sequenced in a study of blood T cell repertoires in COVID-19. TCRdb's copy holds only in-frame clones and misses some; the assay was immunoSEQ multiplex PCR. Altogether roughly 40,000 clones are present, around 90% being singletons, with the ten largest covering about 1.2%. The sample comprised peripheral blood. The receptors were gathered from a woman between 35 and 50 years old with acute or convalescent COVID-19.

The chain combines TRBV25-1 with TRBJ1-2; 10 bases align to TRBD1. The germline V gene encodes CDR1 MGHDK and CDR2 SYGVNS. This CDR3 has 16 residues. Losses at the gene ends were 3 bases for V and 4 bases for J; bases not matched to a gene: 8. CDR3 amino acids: CASSDPGQGVSYGYTF. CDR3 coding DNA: TGTGCCAGCAGTGACCCCGGACAGGGGGTGTCCTATGGCTACACCTTC.

This CDR3 reads CASSEGPNGGDQPQHF. CDR3 coding DNA: TGTGCCAGCAGTGAAGGGCCGAACGGGGGGGATCAGCCCCAGCATTTT. The V and J genes are TRBV6-1 and TRBJ1-5; a weak D match, TRBD1 (5 bases). The CDR3 is made up of 16 amino acids. Germline CDR1 reads MNHNS; CDR2 reads SASEGT. Trimming took off 1 base at V and 5 bases at J, with 15 bases between the two ends.

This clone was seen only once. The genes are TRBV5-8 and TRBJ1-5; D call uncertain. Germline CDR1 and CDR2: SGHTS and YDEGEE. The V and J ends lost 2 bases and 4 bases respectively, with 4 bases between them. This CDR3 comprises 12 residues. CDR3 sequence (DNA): TGTGCCAGCAGCTTTAGAAATCAGCCCCAGCATTTT. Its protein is CASSFRNQPQHF.

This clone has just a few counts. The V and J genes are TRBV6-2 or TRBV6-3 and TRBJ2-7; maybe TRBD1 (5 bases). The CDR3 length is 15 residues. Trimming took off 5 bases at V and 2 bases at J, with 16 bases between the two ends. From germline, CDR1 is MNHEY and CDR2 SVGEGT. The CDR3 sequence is CASSTTGIWPYEQYF. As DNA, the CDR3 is TGTGCCAGCAGTACAACAGGTATATGGCCCTACGAGCAGTACTTC.

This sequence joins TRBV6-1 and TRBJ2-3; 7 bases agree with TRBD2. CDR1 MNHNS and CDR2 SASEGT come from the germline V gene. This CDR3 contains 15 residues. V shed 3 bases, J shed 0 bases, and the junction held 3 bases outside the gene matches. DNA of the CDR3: TGTGCCAGCAGTGACCGAGCGGGAAGCACAGATACGCAGTATTTT. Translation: CASSDRAGSTDTQYF.

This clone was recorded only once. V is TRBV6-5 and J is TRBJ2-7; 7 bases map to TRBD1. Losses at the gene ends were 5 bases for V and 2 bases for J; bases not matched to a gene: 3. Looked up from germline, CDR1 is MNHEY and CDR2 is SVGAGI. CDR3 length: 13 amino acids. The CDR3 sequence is CASSPDRTYEQYF. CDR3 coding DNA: TGTGCCAGCAGTCCGGACAGGACCTACGAGCAGTACTTC.

The CDR3 region has the DNA TGTGCCATCAGTGAAACGACCCAGACTAGCGGGGGCACAGATACGCAGTATTTT. It is translated as CAISETTQTSGGTDTQYF. This chain joins TRBV10-3 and TRBJ2-3; 11 bases are shared with TRBD2. CDR3 length: 18 amino acids. CDR1 ENHRY and CDR2 SYGVKD come from the germline V gene. V trimming: 3 bases; J trimming: 1 base; junction bases outside the gene matches: 9.

CDR3 residues: CASSFGASPLHF. The CDR3 nucleotides read TGTGCCAGCAGTTTCGGAGCGTCACCCCTCCACTTT. The rearrangement uses TRBV12-3 or TRBV12-4 and TRBJ1-6; D not resolved. The CDR3 is 12 amino acids. V gave up 3 bases and J gave up 10 bases, with 7 bases separating them.

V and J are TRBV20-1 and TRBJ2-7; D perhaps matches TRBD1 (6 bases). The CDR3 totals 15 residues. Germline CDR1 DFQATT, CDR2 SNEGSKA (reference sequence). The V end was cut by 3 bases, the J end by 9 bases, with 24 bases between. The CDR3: CSASFPFGQNRPQYF. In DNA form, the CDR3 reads TGCAGTGCTAGTTTTCCCTTCGGACAGAACCGCCCGCAGTACTTC.

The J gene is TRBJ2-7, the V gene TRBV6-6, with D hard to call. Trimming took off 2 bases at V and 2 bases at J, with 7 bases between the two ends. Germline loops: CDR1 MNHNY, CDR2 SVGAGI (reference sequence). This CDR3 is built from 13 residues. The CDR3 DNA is TGTGCCAGCAGTTACGATAGCACCTACGAGCAGTACTTC. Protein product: CASSYDSTYEQYF.

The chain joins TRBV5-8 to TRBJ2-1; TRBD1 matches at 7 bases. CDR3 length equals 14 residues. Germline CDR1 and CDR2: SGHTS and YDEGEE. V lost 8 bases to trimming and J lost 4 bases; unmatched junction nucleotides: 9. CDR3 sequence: CASQPGQSYNEQFF. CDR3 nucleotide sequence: TGTGCCAGTCAACCGGGACAGTCGTACAATGAGCAGTTCTTC.

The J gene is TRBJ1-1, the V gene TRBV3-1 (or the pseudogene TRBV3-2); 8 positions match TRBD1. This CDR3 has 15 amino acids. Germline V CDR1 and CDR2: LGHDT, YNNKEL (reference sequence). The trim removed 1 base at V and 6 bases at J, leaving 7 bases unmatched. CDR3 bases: TGTGCCAGCAGCCAAGTAGACAGGGGAAGCGCTGAAGCTTTCTTT. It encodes CASSQVDRGSAEAFF.

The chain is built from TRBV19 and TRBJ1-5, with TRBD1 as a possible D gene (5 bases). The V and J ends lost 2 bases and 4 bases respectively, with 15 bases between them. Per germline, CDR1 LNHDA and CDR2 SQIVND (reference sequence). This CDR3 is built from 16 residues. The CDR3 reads CASSISVWGRNQPQHF. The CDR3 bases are TGTGCCAGTAGTATATCTGTCTGGGGCAGGAATCAGCCCCAGCATTTT. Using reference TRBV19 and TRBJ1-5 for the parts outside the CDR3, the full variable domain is DGGITQSPKYLFRKEGQNVTLSCEQNLNHDAMYWYRQDPGQGLRLIYYSQIVNDFQKGDIAEGYSVSREKKESFPLTVTSAQKNPTAFYLCASSISVWGRNQPQHFGDGTRLSIL.

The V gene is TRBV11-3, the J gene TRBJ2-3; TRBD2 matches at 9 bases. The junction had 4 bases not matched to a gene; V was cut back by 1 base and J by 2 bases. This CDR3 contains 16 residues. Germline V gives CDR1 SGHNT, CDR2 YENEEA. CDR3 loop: CASSLGSGSFTDTQYF. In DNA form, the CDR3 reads TGTGCCAGCAGCTTAGGTAGCGGGAGTTTCACAGATACGCAGTATTTT.

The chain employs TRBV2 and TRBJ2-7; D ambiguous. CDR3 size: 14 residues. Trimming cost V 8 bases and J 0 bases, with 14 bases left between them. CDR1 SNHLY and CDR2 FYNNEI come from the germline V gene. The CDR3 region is CASCWATSSYEQYF. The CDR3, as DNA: TGTGCCAGCTGTTGGGCCACGAGCTCCTACGAGCAGTACTTC.

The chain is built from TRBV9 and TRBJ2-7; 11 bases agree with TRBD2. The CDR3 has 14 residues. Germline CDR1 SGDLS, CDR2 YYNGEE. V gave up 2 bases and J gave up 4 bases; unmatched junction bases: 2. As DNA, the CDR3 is TGTGCCAGCAGCGTTCTAGCGGGGGGTTACGAGCAGTACTTC. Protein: CASSVLAGGYEQYF.

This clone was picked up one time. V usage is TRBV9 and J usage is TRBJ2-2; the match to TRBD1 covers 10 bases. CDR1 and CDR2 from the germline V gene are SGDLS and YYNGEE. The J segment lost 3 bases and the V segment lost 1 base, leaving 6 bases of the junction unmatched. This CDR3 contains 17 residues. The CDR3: CASSVSGTGDYTGELFF. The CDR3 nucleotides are TGTGCCAGCAGCGTATCCGGGACAGGGGATTACACCGGGGAGCTGTTTTTT.

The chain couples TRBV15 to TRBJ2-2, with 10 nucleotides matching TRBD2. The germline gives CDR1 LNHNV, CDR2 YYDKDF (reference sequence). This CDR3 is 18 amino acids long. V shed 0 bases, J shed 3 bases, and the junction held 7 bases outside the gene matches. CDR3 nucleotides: TGTGCCACCAGCAGAGAGGCTAGCGGGAGAAAATACACCGGGGAGCTGTTTTTT. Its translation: CATSREASGRKYTGELFF.

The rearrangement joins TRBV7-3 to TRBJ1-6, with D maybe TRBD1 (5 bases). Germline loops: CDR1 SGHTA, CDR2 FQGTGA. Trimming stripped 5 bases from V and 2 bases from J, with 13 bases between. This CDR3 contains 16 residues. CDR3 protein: CASSPREGPYNSPLHF. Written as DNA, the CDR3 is TGTGCCAGCAGCCCCAGGGAAGGGCCCTATAATTCACCCCTCCACTTT. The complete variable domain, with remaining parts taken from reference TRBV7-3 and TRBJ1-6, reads GAGVSQTPSNKVTEKGKYVELRCDPISGHTALYWYRQSLGQGPEFLIYFQGTGAADDSGLPNDRFFAVRPEGSVSTLKIQRTERGDSAVYLCASSPREGPYNSPLHFGNGTRLTVT.

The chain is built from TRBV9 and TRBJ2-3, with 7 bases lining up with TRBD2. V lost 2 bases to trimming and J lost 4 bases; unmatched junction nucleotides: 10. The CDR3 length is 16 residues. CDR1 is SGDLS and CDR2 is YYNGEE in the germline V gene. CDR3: CASSVGLGRGSDTQYF. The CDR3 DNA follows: TGTGCCAGCAGCGTCGGATTAGGGAGGGGCTCAGATACGCAGTATTTT.

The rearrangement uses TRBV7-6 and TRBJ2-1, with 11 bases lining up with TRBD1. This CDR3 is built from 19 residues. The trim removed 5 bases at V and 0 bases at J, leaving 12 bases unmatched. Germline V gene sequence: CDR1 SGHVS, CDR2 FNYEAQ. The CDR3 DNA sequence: TGTGCCAGCAGCCCCCGAGGACAGGGGGCTATAAGCTCCTACAATGAGCAGTTCTTC. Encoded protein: CASSPRGQGAISSYNEQFF.

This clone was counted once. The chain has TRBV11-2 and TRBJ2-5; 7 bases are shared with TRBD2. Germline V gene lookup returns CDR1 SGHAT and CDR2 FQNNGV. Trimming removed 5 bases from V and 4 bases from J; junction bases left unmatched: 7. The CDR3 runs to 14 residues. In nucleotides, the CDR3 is TGTGCCAGCAGCGGGCGGGAGTGGGTAGAGACCCAGTACTTC. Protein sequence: CASSGREWVETQYF.

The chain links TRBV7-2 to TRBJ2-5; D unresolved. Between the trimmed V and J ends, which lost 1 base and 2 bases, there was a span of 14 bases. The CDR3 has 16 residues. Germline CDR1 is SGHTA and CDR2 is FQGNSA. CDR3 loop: CASSLVGDSLQETQYF. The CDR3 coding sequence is TGTGCCAGCAGCTTAGTAGGAGACTCTTTACAAGAGACCCAGTACTTC.

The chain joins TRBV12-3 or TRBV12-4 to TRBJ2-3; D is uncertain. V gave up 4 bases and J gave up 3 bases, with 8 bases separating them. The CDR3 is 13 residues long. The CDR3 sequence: CASSWAGTDTQYF. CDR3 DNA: TGTGCCAGCAGTTGGGCAGGAACAGATACGCAGTATTTT.

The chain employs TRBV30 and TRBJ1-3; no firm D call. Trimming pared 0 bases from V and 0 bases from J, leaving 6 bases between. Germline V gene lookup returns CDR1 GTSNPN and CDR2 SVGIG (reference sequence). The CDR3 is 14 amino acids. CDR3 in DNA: TGTGCCTGGAGTGTTGGAGACTCTGGAAACACCATATATTTT. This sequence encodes CAWSVGDSGNTIYF. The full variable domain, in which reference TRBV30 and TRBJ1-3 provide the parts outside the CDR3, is SQTIHQWPATLVQPVGSPLSLECTVEGTSNPNLYWYRQAAGRGLQLLFYSVGIGQISSEVPQNLSASRPQDRQFILSSKKLLLSDSGFYLCAWSVGDSGNTIYFGEGSWLTVV.

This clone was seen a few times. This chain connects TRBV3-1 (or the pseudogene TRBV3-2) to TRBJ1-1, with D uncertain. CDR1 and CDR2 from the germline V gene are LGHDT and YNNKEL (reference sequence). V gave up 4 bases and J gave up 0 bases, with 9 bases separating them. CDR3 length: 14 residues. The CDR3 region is CASSRGLLNTEAFF. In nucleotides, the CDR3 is TGTGCCAGCAGCCGAGGACTCCTGAACACTGAAGCTTTCTTT.

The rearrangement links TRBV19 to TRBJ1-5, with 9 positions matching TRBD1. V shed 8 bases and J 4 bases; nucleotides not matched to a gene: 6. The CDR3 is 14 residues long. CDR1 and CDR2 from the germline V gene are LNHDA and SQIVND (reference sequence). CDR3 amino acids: CASGPTGGNQPQHF. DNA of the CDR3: TGTGCCAGTGGTCCGACAGGGGGGAATCAGCCCCAGCATTTT. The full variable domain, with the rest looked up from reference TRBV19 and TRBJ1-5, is DGGITQSPKYLFRKEGQNVTLSCEQNLNHDAMYWYRQDPGQGLRLIYYSQIVNDFQKGDIAEGYSVSREKKESFPLTVTSAQKNPTAFYLCASGPTGGNQPQHFGDGTRLSIL.

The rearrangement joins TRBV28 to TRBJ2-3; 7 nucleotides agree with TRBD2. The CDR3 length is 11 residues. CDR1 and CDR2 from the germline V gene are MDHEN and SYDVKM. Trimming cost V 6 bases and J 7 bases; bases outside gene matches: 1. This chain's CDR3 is CASRGGNTQYF. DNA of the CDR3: TGTGCCAGCAGGGGAGGGAATACGCAGTATTTT.

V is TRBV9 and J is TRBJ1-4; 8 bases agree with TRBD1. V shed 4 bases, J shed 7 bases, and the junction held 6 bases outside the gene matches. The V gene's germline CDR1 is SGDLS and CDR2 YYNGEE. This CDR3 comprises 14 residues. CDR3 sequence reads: CASSPRTGSEKLFF. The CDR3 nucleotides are TGTGCCAGCAGCCCACGGACAGGGTCTGAAAAACTGTTTTTT.

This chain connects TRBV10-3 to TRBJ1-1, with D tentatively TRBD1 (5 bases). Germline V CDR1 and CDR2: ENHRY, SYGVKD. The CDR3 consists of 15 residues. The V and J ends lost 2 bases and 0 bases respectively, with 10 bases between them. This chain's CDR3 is CAISEDRDLNTEAFF. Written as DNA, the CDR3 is TGTGCCATCAGTGAGGACAGAGATTTGAACACTGAAGCTTTCTTT.

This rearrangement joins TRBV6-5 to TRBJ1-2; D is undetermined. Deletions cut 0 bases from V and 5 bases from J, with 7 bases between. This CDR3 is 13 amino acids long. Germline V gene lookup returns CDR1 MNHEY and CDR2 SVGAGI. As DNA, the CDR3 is TGTGCCAGCAGTTACTCCGAGCGATATGGCTACACCTTC. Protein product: CASSYSERYGYTF.